The 27 T cell receptor beta chains below all came from one sample that was sequenced in a study of blood T cell repertoires in COVID-19 (dated by TCRdb to 2020 to 2022). To prepare the library, the immunoSEQ multiplex PCR assay was applied. Here the immuneACCESS table is served through TCRdb, limited to in-frame sequences with V and J called. Missing clones are a known gap in these copies; in checked studies unresolved V genes cover under half, and the rest lacks a known reason. The table for this sample lists approximately 140,000 clones; 85% of them were counted only once. The ten top clones hold about 3.2% of the sample. The specimen was peripheral blood. Every receptor here comes from a woman between 40 and 55 years old with active or convalescent COVID-19.

The gene calls are TRBV19 and TRBJ1-2; D is ambiguous. The V end was cut by 4 bases, the J end by 4 bases, with 13 bases between. The CDR3 is 14 amino acids. From germline, CDR1 is LNHDA and CDR2 SQIVND (reference sequence). The CDR3 spells CASSSLDSGYGYTF. DNA of the CDR3: TGTGCCAGTAGTAGCCTAGATTCGGGCTATGGCTACACCTTC.

V and J are TRBV6-6 and TRBJ1-6, with TRBD1 matching over 8 bases. The V gene end was trimmed by 4 bases and the J gene end by 10 bases; junction bases not matched to a gene: 3. Looked up from germline, CDR1 is MNHNY and CDR2 is SVGAGI (reference sequence). The CDR3 is made up of 13 amino acids. As DNA, the CDR3 is TGTGCCAGCAGTTCGACAGGGGACTCACCCCTCCACTTT. This gives the protein CASSSTGDSPLHF.

The rearrangement uses TRBV6-6 and TRBJ2-4, with D unclear. Trimming took 2 bases from V and 8 from J, leaving 7 bases between them. CDR1 and CDR2 (germline): MNHNY, SVGAGI (reference sequence). The CDR3 has 12 residues. CDR3 sequence: CASSYPRDIQYF. In nucleotides, the CDR3 is TGTGCCAGCAGTTACCCCCGGGACATTCAGTACTTC.

V gene TRBV27 combines with J gene TRBJ2-7; 7 bases line up with TRBD1. This CDR3 comprises 15 residues. Looked up from germline, CDR1 is MNHEY and CDR2 is SMNVEV (reference sequence). V shed 0 bases, J shed 2 bases, and the junction held 4 bases outside the gene matches. CDR3 sequence: CASSLSGQAPYEQYF. CDR3 nucleotides: TGTGCCAGCAGTTTATCTGGACAGGCCCCCTACGAGCAGTACTTC.

This rearrangement joins TRBV6-5 to TRBJ1-6, with no clear D. The CDR3 is 14 amino acids. Germline CDR1 is MNHEY and CDR2 is SVGAGI. Trimming cost V 1 base and J 9 bases, with 10 bases left between them. This CDR3 is CASSYFDTGSPLHF. The CDR3 DNA reads TGTGCCAGCAGTTACTTCGATACGGGTTCACCCCTCCACTTT.

This clone was counted between two and nine times. The chain joins TRBV11-2 to TRBJ2-2, with D hard to call. The CDR3 runs to 14 residues. CDR1 is SGHAT, CDR2 FQNNGV, per germline. Trimming took 0 bases from V and 4 from J, leaving 6 bases between them. Written as DNA, the CDR3 is TGTGCCAGCAGCTTAGAGCCGGGCACCGGGGAGCTGTTTTTT. Translated: CASSLEPGTGELFF.

The rearrangement uses TRBV5-1 and TRBJ2-3; TRBD1 agrees at 7 bases. Germline trimming cut 1 base from V and 2 bases from J; bases unmatched to any gene: 7. The germline gives CDR1 SGHRS, CDR2 YFSETQ. The CDR3 runs 16 residues. The CDR3: CASSLTDRAYTDTQYF. In DNA, the CDR3 is TGCGCCAGCAGCTTGACCGACAGGGCCTACACAGATACGCAGTATTTT.

Here the CDR3 DNA reads TGTGCCAGCAGTTACTCGCGAGAGCGGGCAAGCACAGATACGCAGTATTTT. This translates into CASSYSRERASTDTQYF. This chain joins TRBV6-2 or TRBV6-3 and TRBJ2-3; D may be TRBD2 (6 bases). Trimming took 0 bases from V and 0 from J, leaving 13 bases between them. The germline CDR1 and CDR2 sequences are MNHEY and SVGEGT. This CDR3 spans 17 amino acids.

The chain is built from TRBV28 and TRBJ2-3; possible D gene TRBD2, 6 bases. The CDR3 covers 16 residues. Germline values: CDR1 MDHEN, CDR2 SYDVKM. V dropped 7 bases and J dropped 2 bases, with 19 bases sitting between them. CDR3 amino acids: CASIPSVPVATDTQYF. The CDR3 DNA reads as TGTGCCAGCATCCCTAGCGTCCCGGTAGCCACAGATACGCAGTATTTT.

The chain is built from TRBV7-8 and TRBJ2-1; the match to TRBD2 covers 15 bases. The J segment lost 9 bases and the V segment lost 6 bases, leaving 9 bases of the junction unmatched. The germline V gene has CDR1 SGHVS and CDR2 FQNEAQ. The CDR3 covers 16 residues. The CDR3: CASRPGLAGGLSEQFF. In DNA, the CDR3 is TGTGCCAGCAGACCCGGACTAGCGGGAGGGCTAAGTGAGCAGTTCTTC.

Only one count was recorded for this clone. The CDR3 loop is CASSLVEGVGNQPQHF. Written as DNA, the CDR3 is TGTGCCAGCAGCTTGGTAGAGGGGGTGGGCAATCAGCCCCAGCATTTT. This chain links TRBV11-2 with TRBJ1-5; TRBD1 is a possible D gene (6 bases). The V and J ends lost 3 bases and 2 bases respectively, with 14 bases between them. CDR1 SGHAT and CDR2 FQNNGV come from the germline V gene. There are 16 residues in the CDR3.

This chain connects TRBV7-2 to TRBJ1-6, with D unclear. CDR3 length: 15 residues. Germline values: CDR1 SGHTA, CDR2 FQGNSA. V lost 1 base and J lost 10, with 14 bases in between. The chain's CDR3 is CASSLVVRVGSPLHF. CDR3 in DNA: TGTGCCAGCAGCTTAGTAGTCCGGGTTGGCTCACCCCTCCACTTT.

This chain joins TRBV28 and TRBJ1-5; 9 bases fit TRBD1. The CDR3 runs to 15 residues. The germline V gene has CDR1 MDHEN and CDR2 SYDVKM. V lost 6 bases to trimming and J lost 5 bases; unmatched junction nucleotides: 8. The chain's CDR3 is CASSPRGTGHQPQHF. In DNA form, the CDR3 reads TGTGCCAGCAGCCCGCGGGGGACAGGGCATCAGCCCCAGCATTTT.

The chain employs TRBV27 and TRBJ1-1; D is undetermined. Trimming took off 8 bases at V and 3 bases at J, with 13 bases between the two ends. Germline CDR1 and CDR2: MNHEY and SMNVEV (reference sequence). The CDR3 consists of 13 residues. CDR3 residues: CASQTRADTEAFF. In DNA, the CDR3 is TGTGCCAGCCAGACGAGGGCGGACACTGAAGCTTTCTTT.

The V call is TRBV28, the J call TRBJ2-3; 9 positions match TRBD2. Germline values: CDR1 MDHEN, CDR2 SYDVKM. J gave up 1 base and V 3 bases, and 17 bases lay outside the gene matches. CDR3 size: 20 residues. The CDR3 DNA follows: TGTGCCAGCAGTTTCCCGATCGGAGCGGGGGGCCCCGCGGGCACAGATACGCAGTATTTT. Translated: CASSFPIGAGGPAGTDTQYF.

The rearrangement joins TRBV6-1 to TRBJ2-7; 7 nucleotides align to TRBD2. The J segment lost 3 bases and the V segment lost 2 bases, leaving 4 bases of the junction unmatched. The CDR3 consists of 14 residues. Germline CDR1 and CDR2: MNHNS and SASEGT. The CDR3 coding sequence is TGTGCCAGCAGTGAAAGGGAGGGGTACTACGAGCAGTACTTC. Amino acids: CASSEREGYYEQYF.

The V gene is TRBV7-8, the J gene TRBJ2-7; possible D gene TRBD2, 5 bases. The germline CDR1 and CDR2 sequences are SGHVS and FQNEAQ. This CDR3 is 12 amino acids long. V was clipped by 0 bases and J by 9 bases, with 9 bases between them. CDR3 nucleotide sequence: TGTGCCAGCAGCTTAGCGGAAGGAGGGCAGTACTTC. Encoded protein: CASSLAEGGQYF.

The gene calls are TRBV6-4 and TRBJ2-3, with 9 nucleotides matching TRBD2. The CDR3 consists of 13 residues. The V gene's germline CDR1 is MRHNA and CDR2 SNTAGT. Unmatched junction bases numbered 0, after V lost 3 bases and J lost 5 bases. The CDR3 sequence is CASSELAGDTQYF. The CDR3 DNA sequence: TGTGCCAGCAGTGAACTAGCGGGAGATACGCAGTATTTT.

The chain recombines TRBV7-2 with TRBJ1-3; no reliable D call. V was pared by 8 bases and J by 4 bases, with 15 bases between. The CDR3 extends over 14 amino acids. Germline assignment: CDR1 SGHTA and CDR2 FQGNSA. CDR3 DNA sequence: TGTGCCAGCGGACGGGGTGTCGGAGGAAACACCATATATTTT. Translating it yields CASGRGVGGNTIYF.

V gene TRBV21-1 combines with J gene TRBJ1-1; TRBD1 is the table's D call, not checked against the DNA. TRBV21-1 is listed as a pseudogene. This CDR3 spans 15 amino acids. In DNA, the CDR3 is TGTGCCAGCAGCACTCCCGGGACAGGGGAGTCTGAAGCTTTCTTT. Protein product: CASSTPGTGESEAFF.

The chain has TRBV2 and TRBJ2-1, with 15 positions matching TRBD2. Germline lookup yields CDR1 SNHLY and CDR2 FYNNEI. This CDR3 comprises 16 residues. V trimming: 6 bases; J trimming: 6 bases; junction bases outside the gene matches: 6. The CDR3 nucleotides read TGTGCCAGCAGCGCCATGGGACTAGCGGGAGGCAATGAGCAGTTCTTC. Amino acid sequence: CASSAMGLAGGNEQFF. Full variable domain (remainder filled in from reference TRBV2 and TRBJ2-1): EPEVTQTPSHQVTQMGQEVILRCVPISNHLYFYWYRQILGQKVEFLVSFYNNEISEKSEIFDDQFSVERPDGSNFTLKIRSTKLEDSAMYFCASSAMGLAGGNEQFFGPGTRLTVL.

The chain uses TRBV9 and TRBJ2-7, with D perhaps TRBD2 (6 bases). The germline V gene has CDR1 SGDLS and CDR2 YYNGEE. This CDR3 is 15 amino acids long. Trimming removed 0 bases at V and 0 bases at J, with 10 bases between. In nucleotides, the CDR3 is TGTGCCAGCAGCGTAGCAGGGAGGACCTCCTACGAGCAGTACTTC. Translation: CASSVAGRTSYEQYF.

The chain recombines TRBV28 with TRBJ1-5; D is ambiguous. Germline loops: CDR1 MDHEN, CDR2 SYDVKM. With 3 bases removed from V and 0 bases from J, the gap between germline ends came to 15 bases. The CDR3 runs to 17 residues. CDR3 DNA sequence: TGTGCCAGCAGTTTCTTGGTAGGCAGGTATAGCAATCAGCCCCAGCATTTT. Translation: CASSFLVGRYSNQPQHF.

The chain combines TRBV10-2 with TRBJ1-2, with TRBD1 matching over 7 bases. V shed 1 base, J shed 5 bases, and the junction held 7 bases outside the gene matches. CDR1 and CDR2 from the germline V gene are WSHSY and SAAADI. The CDR3 consists of 15 residues. Here the CDR3 reads CASSEWTGALYGYTF. The CDR3 DNA sequence: TGCGCCAGCAGTGAGTGGACAGGAGCACTTTATGGCTACACCTTC.

The J gene is TRBJ2-6, the V gene TRBV2; no definite D call. CDR3 length: 17 residues. The V end was cut by 3 bases, the J end by 0 bases, with 12 bases between. Germline assignment: CDR1 SNHLY and CDR2 FYNNEI. The CDR3 sequence: CASSDFRSSSGANVLTF. The CDR3 DNA reads as TGTGCCAGCAGTGATTTCAGATCAAGCTCTGGGGCCAACGTCCTGACTTTC.

The chain carries TRBV28 and TRBJ2-5; TRBD1 might be the D (8 bases). Germline-derived CDR1 and CDR2 are MDHEN and SYDVKM. The CDR3 is 15 residues long. The V end was cut by 10 bases, the J end by 4 bases, with 22 bases between. CDR3 sequence reads: CATTTPTGGAETQYF. The DNA for the CDR3 is TGTGCCACTACGACCCCAACAGGGGGGGCAGAGACCCAGTACTTC.

The chain is built from TRBV28 and TRBJ1-3; D is unclear. V dropped 6 bases and J dropped 7 bases, with 13 bases sitting between them. CDR1 is MDHEN and CDR2 is SYDVKM in the germline V gene. This CDR3 has 13 residues. The CDR3 nucleotides read TGTGCCAGCAGCGGAGGTTTGGGGAACACCATATATTTT. Translated, it gives CASSGGLGNTIYF.